This T cell receptor beta chain was profiled in a study of CD8+CD57+ T cells in acquired aplastic anemia. About the research overall: Across the sorted CD4+ and CD8+ cells, DNA amounts averaged around 3.2 ug. The average read count for CD4+ cells in healthy donors was around 10 million. The study, taken as a whole, reports: Researchers report that twenty-nine CD8+ CDR3 sequences appeared in both patients and controls. Any difference that existed in CD8+ Simpson's diversity between patients and controls was not significant.

Genomic DNA, the template, was used for profiling of the TCR beta VDJ and CDR3. TCRdb recomputed calls from the reads with MiXCR, one row per CDR3 protein. The sample records about 160,000 distinct CDR3 sequences, around 45% being singletons. The germline gives CDR1 MDHEN, CDR2 SYDVKM. The CDR3 consists of 11 residues. V shed 6 bases and J shed 11 bases, with 11 bases lying between them. This clonotype was counted only a few times. Its antigen is unidentified. Specimen: sorted CD4+, CD8+, or CD8+CD57+ T cells (not recorded which) from PBMCs. This sequence originates from a human donor in good health. The chain is built from TRBV28 and TRBJ2-1; D unresolved. The CDR3 region is CASSTRIKQFF. CDR3 nucleotide sequence: TGTGCCAGCAGCACCCGCATTAAGCAGTTCTTC. Full variable domain (remainder filled in from reference TRBV28 and TRBJ2-1): DVKVTQSSRYLVKRTGEKVFLECVQDMDHENMFWYRQDPGLGLRLIYFSYDVKMKEKGDIPEGYSVSREKKERFSLILESASTNQTSMYLCASSTRIKQFFGPGTRLTVL.